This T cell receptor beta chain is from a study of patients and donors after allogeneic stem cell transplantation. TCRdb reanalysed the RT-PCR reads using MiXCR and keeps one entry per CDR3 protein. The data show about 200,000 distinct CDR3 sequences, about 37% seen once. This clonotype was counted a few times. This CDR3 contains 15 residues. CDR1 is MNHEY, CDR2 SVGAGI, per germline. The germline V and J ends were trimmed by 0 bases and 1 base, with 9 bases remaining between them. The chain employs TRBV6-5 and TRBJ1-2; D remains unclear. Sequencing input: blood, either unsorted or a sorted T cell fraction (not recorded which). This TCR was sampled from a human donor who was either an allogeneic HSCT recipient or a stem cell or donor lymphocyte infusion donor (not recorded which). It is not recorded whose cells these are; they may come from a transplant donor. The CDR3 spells CASSYSLWGNYGYTF. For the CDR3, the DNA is TGTGCCAGCAGTTACTCCCTCTGGGGTAACTATGGCTACACCTTC.